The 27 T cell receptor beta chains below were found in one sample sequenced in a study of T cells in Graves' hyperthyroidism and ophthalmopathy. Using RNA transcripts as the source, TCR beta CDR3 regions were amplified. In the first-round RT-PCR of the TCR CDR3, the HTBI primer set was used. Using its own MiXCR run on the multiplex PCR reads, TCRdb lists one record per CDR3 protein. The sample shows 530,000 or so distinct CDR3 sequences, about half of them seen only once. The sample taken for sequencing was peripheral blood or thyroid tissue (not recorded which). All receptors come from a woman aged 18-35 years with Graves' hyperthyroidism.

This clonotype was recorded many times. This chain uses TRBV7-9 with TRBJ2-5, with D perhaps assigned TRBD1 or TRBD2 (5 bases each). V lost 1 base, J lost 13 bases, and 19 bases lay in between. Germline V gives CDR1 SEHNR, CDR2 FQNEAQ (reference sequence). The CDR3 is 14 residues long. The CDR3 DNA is TGTGCCAGCAGCTTAGTAGGGGTCCGGGACCTGCCGTACTTC. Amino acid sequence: CASSLVGVRDLPYF.

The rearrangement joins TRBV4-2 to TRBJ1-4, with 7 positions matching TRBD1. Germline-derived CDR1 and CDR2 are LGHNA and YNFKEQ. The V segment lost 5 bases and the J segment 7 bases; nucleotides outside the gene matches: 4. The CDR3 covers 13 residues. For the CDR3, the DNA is TGTGCCAGCAGCGGACAGGTTTTTGAAAAACTGTTTTTT. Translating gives CASSGQVFEKLFF.

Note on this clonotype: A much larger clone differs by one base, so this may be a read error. This chain's CDR3 is CASGHRTAGNYGYTF. CDR3 nucleotide sequence: TGTGCCAGCGGTCATAGGACAGCTGGAAACTATGGCTACACCTTC. The V and J genes are TRBV10-3 and TRBJ1-2, with D possibly matching TRBD1 (6 bases). This CDR3 region has 15 residues. From germline, CDR1 is ENHRY and CDR2 SYGVKD. The V end lost 10 bases, the J end lost 2 bases, and 20 bases lay between the germline ends.

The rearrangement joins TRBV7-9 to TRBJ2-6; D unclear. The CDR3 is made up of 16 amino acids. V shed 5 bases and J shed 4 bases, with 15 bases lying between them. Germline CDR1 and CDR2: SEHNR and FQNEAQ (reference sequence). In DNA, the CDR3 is TGTGCCAGCAGCCGGCTCACGGGCACCGGGGCCAACGTCCTGACTTTC. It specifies CASSRLTGTGANVLTF.

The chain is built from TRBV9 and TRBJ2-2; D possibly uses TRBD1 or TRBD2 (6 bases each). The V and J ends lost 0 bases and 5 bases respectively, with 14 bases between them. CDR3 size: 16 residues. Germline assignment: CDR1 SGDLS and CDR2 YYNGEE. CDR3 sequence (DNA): TGTGCCAGCAGCGTAGATGGGGGGCAATCGACCGGGGAGCTGTTTTTT. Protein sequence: CASSVDGGQSTGELFF. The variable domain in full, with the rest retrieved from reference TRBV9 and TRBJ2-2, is DSGVTQTPKHLITATGQRVTLRCSPRSGDLSVYWYQQSLDQGLQFLIQYYNGEERAKGNILERFSAQQFPDLHSELNLSSLELGDSALYFCASSVDGGQSTGELFFGEGSRLTVL.

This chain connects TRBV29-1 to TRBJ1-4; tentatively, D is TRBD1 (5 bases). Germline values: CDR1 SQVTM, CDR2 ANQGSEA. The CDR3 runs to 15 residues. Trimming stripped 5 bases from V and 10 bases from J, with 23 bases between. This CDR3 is CSVPLDGSGAGKLFF. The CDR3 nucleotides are TGCAGCGTTCCCCTGGACGGCTCTGGGGCCGGAAAACTGTTTTTT.

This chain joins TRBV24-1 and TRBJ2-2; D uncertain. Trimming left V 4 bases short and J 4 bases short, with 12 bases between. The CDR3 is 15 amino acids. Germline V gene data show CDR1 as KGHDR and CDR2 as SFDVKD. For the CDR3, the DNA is TGTGCCACCAGTGACATGGTTGGGCCCACCGGGGAGCTGTTTTTT. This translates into CATSDMVGPTGELFF.

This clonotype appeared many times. CDR3 sequence: CASSERKFLDRPYEQYF. The CDR3 DNA reads TGTGCCAGCAGTGAAAGGAAGTTTCTGGACAGGCCCTACGAGCAGTACTTC. This sequence joins TRBV6-1 and TRBJ2-7; 7 bases fit TRBD1. The CDR3 consists of 17 residues. V was clipped by 2 bases and J by 2 bases; unmatched bases: 12. Germline V gives CDR1 MNHNS, CDR2 SASEGT.

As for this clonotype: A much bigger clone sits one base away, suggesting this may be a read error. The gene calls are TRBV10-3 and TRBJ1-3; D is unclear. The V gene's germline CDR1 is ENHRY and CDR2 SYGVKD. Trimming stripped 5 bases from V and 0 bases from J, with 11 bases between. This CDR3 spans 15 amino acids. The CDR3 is CAISYPSNSGNTIYF. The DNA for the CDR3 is TGTGCCATCAGTTACCCCTCGAACTCTGGAAACACCATATATTTT.

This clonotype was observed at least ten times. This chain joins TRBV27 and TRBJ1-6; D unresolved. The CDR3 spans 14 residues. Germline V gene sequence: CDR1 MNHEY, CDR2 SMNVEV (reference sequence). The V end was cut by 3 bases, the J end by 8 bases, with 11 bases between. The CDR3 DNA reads TGTGCCAGCAGTTTCGTAGATGGGGATTCACCCCTCCACTTT. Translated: CASSFVDGDSPLHF.

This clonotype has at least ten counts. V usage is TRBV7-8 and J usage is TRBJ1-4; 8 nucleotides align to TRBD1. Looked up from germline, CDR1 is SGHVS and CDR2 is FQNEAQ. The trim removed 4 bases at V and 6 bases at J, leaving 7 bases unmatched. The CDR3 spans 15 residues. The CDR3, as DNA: TGTGCCAGCAGCTCGCGGACAGGGTTTTATGAAAAACTGTTTTTT. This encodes CASSSRTGFYEKLFF. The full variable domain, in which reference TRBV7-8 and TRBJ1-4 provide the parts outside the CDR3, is GAGVSQSPRYKVAKRGQDVALRCDPISGHVSLFWYQQALGQGPEFLTYFQNEAQLDKSGLPSDRFFAERPEGSVSTLKIQRTQQEDSAVYLCASSSRTGFYEKLFFGSGTQLSVL.

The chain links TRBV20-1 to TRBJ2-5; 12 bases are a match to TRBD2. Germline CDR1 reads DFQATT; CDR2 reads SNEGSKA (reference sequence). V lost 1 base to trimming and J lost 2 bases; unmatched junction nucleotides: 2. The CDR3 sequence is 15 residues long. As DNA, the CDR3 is TGCAGTGCTAGAGGCGGACTAGCGGGGCAAGAGACCCAGTACTTC. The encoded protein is CSARGGLAGQETQYF.

The CDR3: CASSVGTGGFSTYNSPLHF. The CDR3 coding sequence is TGTGCCAGCAGCGTAGGGACAGGGGGATTCTCTACCTATAATTCACCCCTCCACTTT. V and J are TRBV9 and TRBJ1-6; 10 nucleotides align to TRBD1. CDR3 length: 19 residues. With V trimmed by 0 bases and J by 2 bases, 8 bases remained unmatched. Per germline, CDR1 SGDLS and CDR2 YYNGEE.

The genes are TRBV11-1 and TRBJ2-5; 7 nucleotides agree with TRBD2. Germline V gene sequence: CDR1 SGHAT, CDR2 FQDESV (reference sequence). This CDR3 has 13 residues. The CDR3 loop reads CDRESGGQETQYF. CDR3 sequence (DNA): TGTGACCGTGAGTCGGGGGGCCAAGAGACCCAGTACTTC.

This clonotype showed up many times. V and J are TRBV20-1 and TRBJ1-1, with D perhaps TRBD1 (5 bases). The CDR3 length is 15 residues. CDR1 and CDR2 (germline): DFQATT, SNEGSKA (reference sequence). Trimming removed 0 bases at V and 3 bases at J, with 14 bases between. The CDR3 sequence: CSARDQGWGDTEAFF. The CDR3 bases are TGCAGTGCTAGAGATCAGGGTTGGGGAGACACTGAAGCTTTCTTT.

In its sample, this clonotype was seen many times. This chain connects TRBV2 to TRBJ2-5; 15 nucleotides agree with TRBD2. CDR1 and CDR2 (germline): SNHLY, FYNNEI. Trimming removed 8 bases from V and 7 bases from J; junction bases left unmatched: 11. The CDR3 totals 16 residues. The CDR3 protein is CASRQGLAGGLGTQYF. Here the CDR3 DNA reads TGTGCCAGCCGACAGGGACTAGCGGGAGGTCTGGGGACCCAGTACTTC.

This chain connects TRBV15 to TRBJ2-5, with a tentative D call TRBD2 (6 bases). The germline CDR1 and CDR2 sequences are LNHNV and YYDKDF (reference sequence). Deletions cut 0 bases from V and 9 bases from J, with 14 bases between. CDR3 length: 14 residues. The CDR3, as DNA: TGTGCCACCAGCAGAGAGGCGGGGCATTGGTCCCAGTACTTC. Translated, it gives CATSREAGHWSQYF. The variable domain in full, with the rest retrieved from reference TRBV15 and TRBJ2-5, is DAMVIQNPRYQVTQFGKPVTLSCSQTLNHNVMYWYQQKSSQAPKLLFHYYDKDFNNEADTPDNFQSRRPNTSFCFLDIRSPGLGDTAMYLCATSREAGHWSQYFGPGTRLLVL.

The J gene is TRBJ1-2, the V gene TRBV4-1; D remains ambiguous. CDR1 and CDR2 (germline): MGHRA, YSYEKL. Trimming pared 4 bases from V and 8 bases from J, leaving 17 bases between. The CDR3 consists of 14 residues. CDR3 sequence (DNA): TGCGCCAGCAGCCTAGGTCGAGGATCTCCGGGCTACACCTTC. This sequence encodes CASSLGRGSPGYTF.

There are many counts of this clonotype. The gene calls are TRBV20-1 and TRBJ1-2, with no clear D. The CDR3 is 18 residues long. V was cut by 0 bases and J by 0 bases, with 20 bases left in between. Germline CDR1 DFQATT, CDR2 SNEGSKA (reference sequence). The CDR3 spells CSARDQRTSFLSNYGYTF. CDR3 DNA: TGCAGTGCTAGAGATCAGCGGACCTCCTTTCTGTCTAACTATGGCTACACCTTC.

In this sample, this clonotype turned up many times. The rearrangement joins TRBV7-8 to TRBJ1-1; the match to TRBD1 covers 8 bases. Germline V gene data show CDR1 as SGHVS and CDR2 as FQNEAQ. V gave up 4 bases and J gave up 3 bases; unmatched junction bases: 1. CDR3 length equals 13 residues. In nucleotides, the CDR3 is TGTGCCAGCAGCTCGGACAGGGACACTGAAGCTTTCTTT. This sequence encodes CASSSDRDTEAFF.

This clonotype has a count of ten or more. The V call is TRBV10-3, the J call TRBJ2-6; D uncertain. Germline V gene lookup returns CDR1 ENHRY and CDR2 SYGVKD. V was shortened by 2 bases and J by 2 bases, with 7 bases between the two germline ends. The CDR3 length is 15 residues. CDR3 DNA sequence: TGTGCCATCAGTGAGCCCGAGGCTGGGGCCAACGTCCTGACTTTC. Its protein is CAISEPEAGANVLTF.

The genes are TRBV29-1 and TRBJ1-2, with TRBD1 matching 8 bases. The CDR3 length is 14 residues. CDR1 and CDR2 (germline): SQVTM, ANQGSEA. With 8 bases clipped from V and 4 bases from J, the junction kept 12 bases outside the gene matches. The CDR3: CSLREAGGTYGYTF. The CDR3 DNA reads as TGCAGCCTAAGGGAGGCAGGGGGCACCTATGGCTACACCTTC.

The CDR3 sequence is CASLVAGEVETQYF. The CDR3 region has the DNA TGTGCCAGCCTAGTTGCGGGAGAGGTGGAGACCCAGTACTTC. The rearrangement uses TRBV6-2 or TRBV6-3 and TRBJ2-5; 7 bases line up with TRBD2. Trimming at V came to 8 bases and at J to 5 bases, leaving 11 bases not matched to a gene. The CDR3 runs 14 residues. Looked up from germline, CDR1 is MNHEY and CDR2 is SVGEGT.

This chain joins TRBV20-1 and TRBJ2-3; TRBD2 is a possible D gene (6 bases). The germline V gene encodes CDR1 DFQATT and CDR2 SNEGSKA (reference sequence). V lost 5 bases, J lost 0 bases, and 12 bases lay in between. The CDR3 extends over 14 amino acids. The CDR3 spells CSALLAPSTDTQYF. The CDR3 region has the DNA TGCAGTGCTCTTCTAGCGCCTAGCACAGATACGCAGTATTTT.

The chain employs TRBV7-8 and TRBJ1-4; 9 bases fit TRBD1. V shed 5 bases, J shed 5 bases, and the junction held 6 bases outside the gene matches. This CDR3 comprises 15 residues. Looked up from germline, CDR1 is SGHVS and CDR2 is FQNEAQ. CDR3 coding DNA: TGTGCCAGCAGCAAACGGGACAGGGAAAATGAAAAACTGTTTTTT. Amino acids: CASSKRDRENEKLFF.

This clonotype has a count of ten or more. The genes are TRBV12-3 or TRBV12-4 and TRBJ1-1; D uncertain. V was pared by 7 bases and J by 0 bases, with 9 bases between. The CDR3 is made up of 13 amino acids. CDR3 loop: CASTRWMNTEAFF. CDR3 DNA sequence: TGTGCCAGCACTCGGTGGATGAACACTGAAGCTTTCTTT.

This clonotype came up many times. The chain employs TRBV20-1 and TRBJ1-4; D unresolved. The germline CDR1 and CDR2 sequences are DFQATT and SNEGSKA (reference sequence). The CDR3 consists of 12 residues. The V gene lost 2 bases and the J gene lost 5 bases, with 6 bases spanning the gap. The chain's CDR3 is CSARPGNEKLFF. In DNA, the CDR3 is TGCAGTGCTAGACCCGGGAATGAAAAACTGTTTTTT.